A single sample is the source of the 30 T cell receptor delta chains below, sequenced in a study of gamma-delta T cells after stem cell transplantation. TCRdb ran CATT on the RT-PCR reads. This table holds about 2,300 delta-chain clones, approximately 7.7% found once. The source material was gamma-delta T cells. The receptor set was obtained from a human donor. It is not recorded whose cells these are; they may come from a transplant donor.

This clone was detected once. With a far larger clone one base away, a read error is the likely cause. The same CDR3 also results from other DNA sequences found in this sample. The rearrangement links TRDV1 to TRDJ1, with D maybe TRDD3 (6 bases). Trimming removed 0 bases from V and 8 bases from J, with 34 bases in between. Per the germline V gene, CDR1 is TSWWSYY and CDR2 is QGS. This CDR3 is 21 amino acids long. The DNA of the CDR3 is TGTGCTCTTGGGGAACTAGTTGTAAGCGTGGCTACGGGGATGCCCCCTCAAAAACTCATCTTT. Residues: CALGELVVSVATGMPPQKLIF.

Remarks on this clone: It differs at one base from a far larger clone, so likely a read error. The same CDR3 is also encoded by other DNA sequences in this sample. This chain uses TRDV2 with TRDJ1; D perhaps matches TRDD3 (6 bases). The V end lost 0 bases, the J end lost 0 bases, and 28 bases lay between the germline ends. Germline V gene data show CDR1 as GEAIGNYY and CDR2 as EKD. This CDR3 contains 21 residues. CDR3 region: CACDTLPSVDGGYGYTDKLIF. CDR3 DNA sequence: TGTGCCTGTGACACCCTACCGTCAGTCGATGGGGGGTACGGCTACACCGATAAACTCATCTTT.

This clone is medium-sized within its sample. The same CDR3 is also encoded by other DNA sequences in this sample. CDR3 sequence: CACDILGPGTNTDKLIF. CDR3 bases: TGTGCCTGTGACATCCTAGGTCCGGGGACTAACACCGATAAACTCATCTTT. The V gene is TRDV2, the J gene TRDJ1; the D call may be TRDD2 or TRDD3 (5 bases each). Trimming shortened V by 2 bases and J by 0 bases, and 18 bases separated the two germline ends. CDR3 size: 17 residues. CDR1 is GEAIGNYY, CDR2 EKD, per germline.

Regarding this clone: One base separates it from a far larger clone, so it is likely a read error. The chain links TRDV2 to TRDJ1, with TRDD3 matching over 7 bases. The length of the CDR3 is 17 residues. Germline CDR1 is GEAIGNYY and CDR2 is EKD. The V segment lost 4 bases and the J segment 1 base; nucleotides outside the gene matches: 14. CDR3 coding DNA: TGTGCCTGTGAGTCTCTGGTGGGGGAACAGTGCACCGATAAACTCATCTTT. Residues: CACESLVGEQCTDKLIF.

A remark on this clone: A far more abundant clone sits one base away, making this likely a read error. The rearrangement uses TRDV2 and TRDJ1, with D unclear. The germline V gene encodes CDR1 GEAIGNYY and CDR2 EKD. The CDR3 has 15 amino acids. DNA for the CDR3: TGTGCCTGTGACCAGGTGGGCCTTAAGGCCGATAAACCCATCTTT. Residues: CACDQVGLKADKPIF.

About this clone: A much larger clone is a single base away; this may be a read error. The CDR3 DNA is TGTGCCTGTGACACCCCGGGGGACGCGTCGTACACCGATAAACTCATCTTT. Amino acid sequence: CACDTPGDASYTDKLIF. The chain combines TRDV2 with TRDJ1, with a tentative D call TRDD3 (6 bases). V was pared by 0 bases and J by 0 bases, with 16 bases between. This CDR3 is built from 17 residues. Germline loops: CDR1 GEAIGNYY, CDR2 EKD.

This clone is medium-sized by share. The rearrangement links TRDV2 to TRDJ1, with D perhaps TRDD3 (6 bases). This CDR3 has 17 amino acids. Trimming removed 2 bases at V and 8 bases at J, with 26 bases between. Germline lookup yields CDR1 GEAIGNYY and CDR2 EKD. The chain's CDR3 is CACDMVRGGGAEEKLIF. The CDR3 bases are TGTGCCTGTGACATGGTTAGAGGGGGGGGAGCCGAGGAGAAACTCATCTTT.

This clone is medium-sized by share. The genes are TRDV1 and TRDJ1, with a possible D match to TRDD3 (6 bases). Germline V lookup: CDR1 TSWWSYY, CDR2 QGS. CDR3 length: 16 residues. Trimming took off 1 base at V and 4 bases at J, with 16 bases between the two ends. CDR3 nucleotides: TGTGCTCTTGGGGAACAAAGATGGGGGGTAATCGATAAACTCATCTTT. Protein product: CALGEQRWGVIDKLIF.

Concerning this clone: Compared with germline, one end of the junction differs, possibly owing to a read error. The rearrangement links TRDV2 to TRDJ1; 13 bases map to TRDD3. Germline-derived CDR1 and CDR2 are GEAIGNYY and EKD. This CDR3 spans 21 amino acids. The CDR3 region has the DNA TGTGCCTGTGACGGAGTACTGGGGGATACGCGAATGATGGGGTACACCGAGAAACTCATCTTT. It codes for CACDGVLGDTRMMGYTEKLIF.

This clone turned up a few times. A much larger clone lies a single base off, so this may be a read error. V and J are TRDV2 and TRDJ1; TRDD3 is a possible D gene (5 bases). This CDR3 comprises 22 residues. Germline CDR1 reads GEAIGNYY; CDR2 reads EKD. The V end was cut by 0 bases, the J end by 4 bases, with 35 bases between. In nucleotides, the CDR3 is TGTGCCTGTGACACCGTGAAGCCCATCATGCTGGTGGATAGCCATAAGATCGATAAACTCATCTTT. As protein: CACDTVKPIMLVDSHKIDKLIF.

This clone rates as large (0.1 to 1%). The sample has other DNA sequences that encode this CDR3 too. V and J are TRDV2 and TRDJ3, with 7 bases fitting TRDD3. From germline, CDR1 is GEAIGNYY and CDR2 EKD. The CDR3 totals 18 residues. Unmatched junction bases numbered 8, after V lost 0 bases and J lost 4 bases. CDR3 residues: CACDTAGYAEWDTRQMFF. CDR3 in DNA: TGTGCCTGTGACACCGCTGGATACGCGGAGTGGGACACCCGACAGATGTTTTTC.

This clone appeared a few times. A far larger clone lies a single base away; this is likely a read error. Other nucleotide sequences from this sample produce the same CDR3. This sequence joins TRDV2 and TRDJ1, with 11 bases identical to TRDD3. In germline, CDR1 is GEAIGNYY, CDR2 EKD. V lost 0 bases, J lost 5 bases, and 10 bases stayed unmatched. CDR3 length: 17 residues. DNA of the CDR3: TGTGCCTGTGACACCGTTGGGGGATACGCAAATGGAGATAAACTCATCTTT. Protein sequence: CACDTVGGYANGDKLIF.

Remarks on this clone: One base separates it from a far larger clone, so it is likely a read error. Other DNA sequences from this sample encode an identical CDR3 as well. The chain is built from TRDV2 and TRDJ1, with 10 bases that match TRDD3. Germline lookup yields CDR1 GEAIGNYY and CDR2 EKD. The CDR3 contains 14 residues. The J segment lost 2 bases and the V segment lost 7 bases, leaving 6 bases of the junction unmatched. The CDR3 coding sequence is TGTGCCTGCGACCGACTGGGGGATACCGATAAACTCATCTTT. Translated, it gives CACDRLGDTDKLIF.

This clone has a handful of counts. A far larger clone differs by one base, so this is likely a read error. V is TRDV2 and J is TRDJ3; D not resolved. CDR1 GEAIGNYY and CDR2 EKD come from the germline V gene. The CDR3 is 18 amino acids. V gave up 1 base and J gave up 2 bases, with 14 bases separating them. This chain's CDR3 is CACDTVGASPWDTRQMFF. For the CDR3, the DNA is TGTGCCTGTGACACGGTCGGGGCGAGCCCCTGGGACACCCGACAGATGTTTTTC.

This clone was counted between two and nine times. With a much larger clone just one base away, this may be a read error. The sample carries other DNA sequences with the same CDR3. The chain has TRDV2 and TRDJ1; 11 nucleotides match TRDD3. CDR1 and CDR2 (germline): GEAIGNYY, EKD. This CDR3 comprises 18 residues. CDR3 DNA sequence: TGTGCCTGCGACACCCTTGGTGGGGGATACGGGGCACCCGATAAACTCATCTTT. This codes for CACDTLGGGYGAPDKLIF.

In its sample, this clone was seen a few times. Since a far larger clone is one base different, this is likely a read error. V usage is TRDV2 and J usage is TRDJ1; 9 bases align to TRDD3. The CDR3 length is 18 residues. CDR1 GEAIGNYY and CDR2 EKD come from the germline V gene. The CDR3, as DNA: TGTGCCCGTGACACCGTACTGGGGGAGACCCGGGACACCGATAAACTCATCTTT. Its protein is CARDTVLGETRDTDKLIF.

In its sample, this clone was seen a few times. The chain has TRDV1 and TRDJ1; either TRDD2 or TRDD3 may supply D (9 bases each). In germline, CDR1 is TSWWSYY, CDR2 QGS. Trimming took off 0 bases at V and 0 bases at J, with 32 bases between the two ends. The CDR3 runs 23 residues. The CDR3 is CALGELLPSYERVLGDYTDKLIF. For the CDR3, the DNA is TGTGCTCTTGGGGAACTACTCCCTTCCTACGAAAGAGTACTGGGGGACTACACCGATAAACTCATCTTT.

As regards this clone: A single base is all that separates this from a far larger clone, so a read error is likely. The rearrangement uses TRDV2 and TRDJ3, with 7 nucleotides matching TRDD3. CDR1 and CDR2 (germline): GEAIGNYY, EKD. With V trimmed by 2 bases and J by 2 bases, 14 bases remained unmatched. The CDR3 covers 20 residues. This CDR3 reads CACDSSWGGTRPWDTRQMFF. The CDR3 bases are TGTGCCTGTGACAGTTCCTGGGGGGGTACGAGGCCCTGGGACACCCGACAGATGTTTTTC.

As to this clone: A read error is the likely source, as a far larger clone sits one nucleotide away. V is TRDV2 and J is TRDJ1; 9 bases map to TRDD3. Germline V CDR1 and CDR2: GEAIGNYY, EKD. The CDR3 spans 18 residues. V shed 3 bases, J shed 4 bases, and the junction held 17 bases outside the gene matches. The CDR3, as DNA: TGTGCCTGTGACTCGGTACTGGGGGAGATCGGGAACGGCGATAAACTCATCTTT. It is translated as CACDSVLGEIGNGDKLIF.

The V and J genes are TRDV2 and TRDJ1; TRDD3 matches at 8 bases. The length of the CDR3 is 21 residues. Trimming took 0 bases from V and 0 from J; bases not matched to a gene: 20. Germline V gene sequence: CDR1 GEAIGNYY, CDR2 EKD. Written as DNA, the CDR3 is TGTGCCTGTGACACCCTGGGGAGTACTGGGGGTTCCTTTGGGGACACCGATAAACTCATCTTT. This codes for CACDTLGSTGGSFGDTDKLIF.

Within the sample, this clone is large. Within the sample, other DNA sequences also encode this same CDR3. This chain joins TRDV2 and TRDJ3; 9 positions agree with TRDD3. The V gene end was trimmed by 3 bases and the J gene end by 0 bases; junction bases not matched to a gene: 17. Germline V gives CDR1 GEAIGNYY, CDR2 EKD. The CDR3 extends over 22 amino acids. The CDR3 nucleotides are TGTGCCTGTGACCCGCCCCCAACAGGGGATACGGGGAGCTCCTGGGACACCCGACAGATGTTTTTC. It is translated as CACDPPPTGDTGSSWDTRQMFF.

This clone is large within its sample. CDR3 nucleotide sequence: TGTGCCTGTGACACCATAGGGCTGGGGGATACGCTCACCGATAAACTCATCTTT. It translates to CACDTIGLGDTLTDKLIF. The gene calls are TRDV2 and TRDJ1; 12 nucleotides line up with TRDD3. The V gene end was trimmed by 0 bases and the J gene end by 1 base; junction bases not matched to a gene: 8. This CDR3 is built from 18 residues. Germline loops: CDR1 GEAIGNYY, CDR2 EKD.

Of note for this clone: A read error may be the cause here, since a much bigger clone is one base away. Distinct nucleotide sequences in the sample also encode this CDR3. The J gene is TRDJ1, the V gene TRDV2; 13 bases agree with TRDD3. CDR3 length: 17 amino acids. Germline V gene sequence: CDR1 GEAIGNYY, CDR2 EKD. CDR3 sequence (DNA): TGTGCCTGCGACACACCGTGGGGACTGGGGGATACGAATAAACTCATCTTT. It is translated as CACDTPWGLGDTNKLIF.

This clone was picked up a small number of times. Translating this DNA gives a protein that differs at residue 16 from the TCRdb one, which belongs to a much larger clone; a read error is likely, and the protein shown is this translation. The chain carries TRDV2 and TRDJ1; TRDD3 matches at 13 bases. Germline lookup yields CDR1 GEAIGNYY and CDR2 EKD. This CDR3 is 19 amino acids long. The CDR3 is CACDTVELGDTSHPDNLIF. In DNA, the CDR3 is TGTGCCTGTGACACCGTCGAACTGGGGGATACGTCCCACCCCGATAACCTCATCTTT.

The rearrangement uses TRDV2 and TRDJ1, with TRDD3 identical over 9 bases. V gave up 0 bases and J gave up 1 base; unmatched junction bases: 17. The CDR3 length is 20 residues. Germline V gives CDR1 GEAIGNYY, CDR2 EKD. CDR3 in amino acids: CACDTAGTGGDPGFTDKLIF. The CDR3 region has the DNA TGTGCCTGTGACACCGCTGGTACTGGGGGAGACCCCGGTTTCACCGATAAACTCATCTTT.

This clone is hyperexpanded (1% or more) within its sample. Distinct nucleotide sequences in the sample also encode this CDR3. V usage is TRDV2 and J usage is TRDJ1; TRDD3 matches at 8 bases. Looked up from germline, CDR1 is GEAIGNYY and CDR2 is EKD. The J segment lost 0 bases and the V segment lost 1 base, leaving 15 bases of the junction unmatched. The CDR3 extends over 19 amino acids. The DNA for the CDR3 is TGTGCCTGTGACACAATCTCGCATACTGGGGGCCTGTACACCGATAAACTCATCTTT. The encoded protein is CACDTISHTGGLYTDKLIF.

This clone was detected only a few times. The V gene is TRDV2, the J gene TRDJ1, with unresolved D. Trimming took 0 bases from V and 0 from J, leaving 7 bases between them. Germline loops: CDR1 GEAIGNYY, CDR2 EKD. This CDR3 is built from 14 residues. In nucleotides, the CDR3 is TGTGCCTGTGACACCCTGTTGAACACCGATAAACTCATCTTT. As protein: CACDTLLNTDKLIF.

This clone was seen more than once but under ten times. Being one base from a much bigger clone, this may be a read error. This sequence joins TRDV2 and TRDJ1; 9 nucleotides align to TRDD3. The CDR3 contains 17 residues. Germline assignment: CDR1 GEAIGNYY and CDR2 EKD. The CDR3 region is CACDILGESRYTVKLIF. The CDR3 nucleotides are TGTGCCTGTGACATACTGGGGGAATCCAGGTACACCGTTAAACTCATCTTT.

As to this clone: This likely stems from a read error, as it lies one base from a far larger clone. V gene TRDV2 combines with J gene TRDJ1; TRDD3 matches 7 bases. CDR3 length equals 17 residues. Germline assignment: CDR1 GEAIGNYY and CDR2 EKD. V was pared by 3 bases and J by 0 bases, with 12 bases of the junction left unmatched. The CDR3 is CACDSLGATEDTDKLIF. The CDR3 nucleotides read TGTGCCTGTGACTCTCTGGGGGCTACGGAGGACACCGATAAACTCATCTTT.

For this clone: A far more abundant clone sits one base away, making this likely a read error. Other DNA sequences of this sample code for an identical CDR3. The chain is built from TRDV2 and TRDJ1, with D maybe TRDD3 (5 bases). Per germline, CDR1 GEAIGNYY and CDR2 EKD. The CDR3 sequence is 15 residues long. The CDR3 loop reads CACDPVGRYTDKLIF. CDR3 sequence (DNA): TGTGCCTGTGACCCGGTGGGGAGGTACACAGATAAACTCATCTTT.